The 20 T cell receptor beta chains presented below share a single source sample, sequenced in a study of blood T cells in healthy people across ages. With a J-beta primer mix and a sample-barcoded 5' primer, a second PCR ran 7 to 11 cycles. Via MiXCR, TCRdb re-called the 5' RACE reads, giving one row per CDR3 protein. Altogether fewer than 900,000 distinct CDR3 sequences are present, more than 40% being singletons, with the ten largest covering 20% to 25%. The sequencing input was blood. These TCRs come from an older woman in good health.

This chain uses TRBV6-2 or TRBV6-3 with TRBJ2-7, with D maybe TRBD1 (5 bases). Germline V lookup: CDR1 MNHEY, CDR2 SVGEGT. The V and J ends lost 1 base and 0 bases respectively, with 7 bases between them. The CDR3 contains 14 residues. CDR3 protein: CASSYFRDSYEQYF. In nucleotides, the CDR3 is TGTGCCAGCAGTTACTTCAGGGACTCCTACGAGCAGTACTTC.

The rearrangement uses TRBV5-5 and TRBJ2-5; D might be TRBD1 (5 bases). The end of the DNA fits TRBJ2-7 better, so the J call may be wrong. CDR3 length: 12 amino acids. From germline, CDR1 is SGHKS and CDR2 YYEKEE (reference sequence). The chain's CDR3 is CASSGRVDEQYF. The CDR3 nucleotides read TGTGCCAGCAGCGGCAGGGTAGACGAGCAGTACTTC.

As concerns this clonotype: Since a much larger clone is just one base distant, this may be a read error. This sequence joins TRBV5-1 and TRBJ2-1; 8 bases agree with TRBD1. This CDR3 contains 12 residues. Per the germline V gene, CDR1 is SGHRS and CDR2 is YFSETQ. The CDR3 DNA reads TGCGCCAGTCAGGGGGCAAGCAATGGGCAGTTCTTC. Its translation is CASQGASNGQFF.

This clonotype showed up just a few times. The rearrangement links TRBV4-2 to TRBJ1-5; D gene unclear. This CDR3 is built from 15 residues. Germline CDR1 is LGHNA and CDR2 is YNFKEQ. Trimming shortened V by 0 bases and J by 3 bases, and 9 bases separated the two germline ends. The CDR3 DNA follows: TGTGCCAGCAGCCAAGACCGGGCTTCCAATCAGCCCCAGCATTTT. Residues: CASSQDRASNQPQHF.

The chain has TRBV5-1 and TRBJ1-5; D not certain. Germline CDR1 is SGHRS and CDR2 is YFSETQ. V shed 4 bases and J shed 2 bases, with 22 bases lying between them. This CDR3 comprises 18 residues. CDR3 nucleotide sequence: TGCGCCAGCAGCGCCGGTCCCGCGGGAGGTAGTGGCAATCAGCCCCAGCATTTT. Translation: CASSAGPAGGSGNQPQHF. The variable domain in full, completed from reference TRBV5-1 and TRBJ1-5, reads KAGVTQTPRYLIKTRGQQVTLSCSPISGHRSVSWYQQTPGQGLQFLFEYFSETQRNKGNFPGRFSGRQFSNSRSEMNVSTLELGDSALYLCASSAGPAGGSGNQPQHFGDGTRLSIL.

This chain joins TRBV2 and TRBJ1-1, with a weak D call TRBD1 (6 bases). Trimming removed 8 bases at V and 1 base at J, with 17 bases between. CDR3 length equals 15 residues. CDR1 is SNHLY, CDR2 FYNNEI, per germline. The CDR3 protein is CASRGRGPSNTEAFF. The CDR3 DNA reads as TGTGCCAGCCGGGGCAGGGGACCTTCGAACACTGAAGCTTTCTTT.

The chain joins TRBV11-2 to TRBJ1-5; D may be TRBD1 (6 bases). Between the trimmed V and J ends, which lost 5 bases and 6 bases, there was a span of 14 bases. CDR3 length equals 14 residues. Per the germline V gene, CDR1 is SGHAT and CDR2 is FQNNGV. In nucleotides, the CDR3 is TGTGCCAGCAGCGTAGCACAGGGCAGTCAGCCCCAGCATTTT. Its protein is CASSVAQGSQPQHF. The whole variable domain, filled in from reference TRBV11-2 and TRBJ1-5, reads EAGVAQSPRYKIIEKRQSVAFWCNPISGHATLYWYQQILGQGPKLLIQFQNNGVVDDSQLPKDRFSAERLKGVDSTLKIQPAKLEDSAVYLCASSVAQGSQPQHFGDGTRLSIL.

The chain carries TRBV7-3 and TRBJ2-2, with unresolved D. This CDR3 region has 12 residues. The germline gives CDR1 SGHTA, CDR2 FQGTGA. Trimming removed 3 bases from V and 7 bases from J, with 6 bases in between. CDR3 protein: CASSFGGGELFF. The CDR3 DNA follows: TGTGCCAGCAGCTTTGGTGGCGGGGAGCTGTTTTTT.

The chain carries TRBV3-1 and TRBJ2-5; TRBD2 agrees at 9 bases. This CDR3 region has 15 residues. After removal of 8 bases from V and 5 bases from J, the junction contained 12 bases not matched to a gene. Germline V gene sequence: CDR1 LGHDT, CDR2 YNNKEL (reference sequence). The CDR3 region has the DNA TGTGCCAGCCGGCGGCTAGCGGGGACCGAGGAGACCCAGTACTTC. Protein sequence: CASRRLAGTEETQYF.

In this sample, this clonotype turned up a few times. The chain has TRBV7-3 and TRBJ1-6, with D hard to call. CDR1 is SGHTA and CDR2 is FQGTGA in the germline V gene. The CDR3 is made up of 15 amino acids. With 5 bases removed from V and 12 bases from J, the gap between germline ends came to 20 bases. This CDR3 is CASSRSPGSGRPLHF. The CDR3 coding sequence is TGTGCCAGCAGCCGATCCCCGGGCTCGGGGAGACCCCTCCACTTT.

This clonotype was observed a handful of times. A clone one base away is much larger, so this may be a read error. V usage is TRBV7-2 and J usage is TRBJ2-3, with 12 bases fitting TRBD2. Germline CDR1 and CDR2: SGHTA and FQGNSA. This CDR3 is 17 amino acids long. The CDR3 loop is CANSESSGRGGSATQYF. CDR3 nucleotides: TGTGCCAACAGCGAGTCTAGCGGGAGGGGAGGTTCGGCTACGCAGTATTTT.

The V and J genes are TRBV10-3 and TRBJ2-6; D remains ambiguous. The germline gives CDR1 ENHRY, CDR2 SYGVKD. Trimming stripped 3 bases from V and 0 bases from J, with 6 bases between. The CDR3 runs 15 residues. The CDR3 DNA follows: TGTGCCATCAGTGACTCGTACTCTGGGGCCAACGTCCTGACTTTC. This gives the protein CAISDSYSGANVLTF.

This clonotype has only a few counts. The V gene is TRBV10-3, the J gene TRBJ1-6; possible D gene TRBD1, 5 bases. V was pared by 3 bases and J by 10 bases, with 13 bases between. The CDR3 sequence is 14 residues long. The germline V gene has CDR1 ENHRY and CDR2 SYGVKD. CDR3 DNA: TGTGCCATCAGTGAAACCGACAGTCGGTCACCCCTCCACTTT. The encoded protein is CAISETDSRSPLHF.

The J gene is TRBJ1-2, the V gene TRBV20-1; no clear D gene. With 6 bases removed from V and 0 bases from J, the gap between germline ends came to 20 bases. This CDR3 is built from 16 residues. The germline CDR1 and CDR2 sequences are DFQATT and SNEGSKA (reference sequence). The chain's CDR3 is CSALSASPSSNYGYTF. CDR3 coding DNA: TGCAGTGCCCTTTCGGCTTCTCCCTCATCTAACTATGGCTACACCTTC.

The J gene is TRBJ1-1, the V gene TRBV10-2; possibly TRBD1 for D (5 bases). Trimming stripped 4 bases from V and 3 bases from J, with 12 bases between. The germline V gene encodes CDR1 WSHSY and CDR2 SAAADI. The CDR3 spans 14 residues. The CDR3, as DNA: TGCGCCAGCAGTGTCGGGACGCTTCACACTGAAGCTTTCTTT. Protein: CASSVGTLHTEAFF.

The rearrangement links TRBV29-1 to TRBJ2-1; 11 bases map to TRBD2. Looked up from germline, CDR1 is SQVTM and CDR2 is ANQGSEA. The CDR3 runs 14 residues. Unmatched junction bases numbered 10, after V lost 6 bases and J lost 9 bases. For the CDR3, the DNA is TGCAGCGTCAAAAGACTAGCGGGATCTATTGAGCAGTTCTTC. This gives the protein CSVKRLAGSIEQFF.

The chain recombines TRBV7-2 with TRBJ2-1, with D possibly TRBD2 on 6 matching bases. Trimming left V 5 bases short and J 13 bases short, with 18 bases between. CDR3 size: 13 residues. Germline V gene data show CDR1 as SGHTA and CDR2 as FQGNSA. For the CDR3, the DNA is TGTGCCAGCAGCGTAGGAACGGGAGAGACCCAGTTCTTC. Its protein product is CASSVGTGETQFF.

This clonotype has more than one count but fewer than ten. The chain is built from TRBV27 and TRBJ1-5; D is unclear. V was trimmed by 1 base and J by 2 bases, leaving 3 bases between them. Germline V gene lookup returns CDR1 MNHEY and CDR2 SMNVEV (reference sequence). This CDR3 region has 13 residues. The CDR3 spells CASSLFRNQPQHF. DNA of the CDR3: TGTGCCAGCAGTTTATTCCGCAATCAGCCCCAGCATTTT.

Many counts were recorded for this clonotype. The chain carries TRBV7-2 and TRBJ2-1; no reliable D call. CDR3 length: 12 residues. CDR1 is SGHTA and CDR2 is FQGNSA in the germline V gene. The V end lost 2 bases, the J end lost 4 bases, and 3 bases lay between the germline ends. CDR3 DNA sequence: TGTGCCAGCAGCTTACAGTACAATGAGCAGTTCTTC. Translated, it gives CASSLQYNEQFF. The whole variable domain, filled in from reference TRBV7-2 and TRBJ2-1, reads GAGVSQSPSNKVTEKGKDVELRCDPISGHTALYWYRQSLGQGLEFLIYFQGNSAPDKSGLPSDRFSAERTGGSVSTLTIQRTQQEDSAVYLCASSLQYNEQFFGPGTRLTVL.

CDR3 coding DNA: TGTGCCAGCAGTTCCCTACAGGGGAACTCCTACGAGCAGTACTTC. It is translated as CASSSLQGNSYEQYF. This chain links TRBV27 with TRBJ2-7, with 7 positions matching TRBD1. This CDR3 comprises 15 residues. V was pared by 4 bases and J by 0 bases, with 6 bases of the junction left unmatched. CDR1 MNHEY and CDR2 SMNVEV come from the germline V gene (reference sequence).